Listed here are 9 T cell receptor beta chains from one sample, sequenced in a study of chemoradiotherapy in HPV16-positive cancers. TCRdb's table, derived via immunoSEQ multiplex PCR, lists solely in-frame clones and lacks some. The sample yields 13,000 or so clones, roughly 90% seen once. This sample comprised blood, obtained from a patient who underwent chemoradiotherapy. Receptors originate from a human donor with HPV-associated anogenital cancer.

The chain recombines TRBV5-1 with TRBJ2-5; either TRBD1 or TRBD2 may supply D (5 bases each). The CDR3 runs to 17 residues. Germline V gene sequence: CDR1 SGHRS, CDR2 YFSETQ. Trimming pared 0 bases from V and 4 bases from J, leaving 19 bases between. The CDR3 region has the DNA TGCGCCAGCAGCTTGGGGGCCGCCGGGTCAGGGAGAGAGACCCAGTACTTC. Protein sequence: CASSLGAAGSGRETQYF.

This chain links TRBV15 with TRBJ1-2; the D is unclear. Trimming pared 3 bases from V and 8 bases from J, leaving 16 bases between. There are 14 residues in the CDR3. Germline loops: CDR1 LNHNV, CDR2 YYDKDF (reference sequence). The CDR3 DNA reads TGTGCCACCAGCAGCCGGTCCTCCTATCGCGGCTACACCTTC. Translating gives CATSSRSSYRGYTF. The variable domain in full, with the rest retrieved from reference TRBV15 and TRBJ1-2, is DAMVIQNPRYQVTQFGKPVTLSCSQTLNHNVMYWYQQKSSQAPKLLFHYYDKDFNNEADTPDNFQSRRPNTSFCFLDIRSPGLGDTAMYLCATSSRSSYRGYTFGSGTRLTVV.

The chain uses TRBV10-3 and TRBJ2-7, with D maybe TRBD1 (5 bases). The V gene lost 2 bases and the J gene lost 4 bases, with 15 bases spanning the gap. This CDR3 region has 15 residues. Germline loops: CDR1 ENHRY, CDR2 SYGVKD. CDR3 coding DNA: TGTGCCATCAGTGAGACGGCAGGGAAGGTATACGAGCAGTACTTC. This translates into CAISETAGKVYEQYF.

This chain links TRBV10-2 with TRBJ2-5, with 8 bases that match TRBD2. The last part of the DNA fits TRBJ2-7 better; the J call may be wrong. The CDR3 contains 12 residues. The germline V gene has CDR1 WSHSY and CDR2 SAAADI. DNA of the CDR3: TGCGCCGTAAGCCCGGGAGGGTACGAGCAGTACTTC. This translates into CAVSPGGYEQYF.

The chain uses TRBV4-3 and TRBJ2-2; 7 positions agree with TRBD2. The V gene's germline CDR1 is LGHNA and CDR2 YSLEER. This CDR3 is built from 17 residues. V dropped 1 base and J dropped 4; count of bases not matched to a gene: 9. The CDR3 region is CASSQGGGSLFTGELFF. The CDR3 DNA is TGCGCCAGCAGCCAAGGGGGGGGTAGTCTGTTCACCGGGGAGCTGTTTTTT.

V usage is TRBV5-1 and J usage is TRBJ2-3; possible D gene TRBD2, 6 bases. Trimming pared 3 bases from V and 0 bases from J, leaving 11 bases between. Germline CDR1 and CDR2: SGHRS and YFSETQ. This CDR3 is 15 amino acids long. The CDR3 region has the DNA TGCGCCAGCAGCTGGGGACTCCAGAGCACAGATACGCAGTATTTT. Translation: CASSWGLQSTDTQYF.

The chain uses TRBV6-6 and TRBJ2-3; TRBD2 is a possible D gene (7 bases). Between the trimmed V and J ends, which lost 11 bases and 6 bases, there was a span of 18 bases. The CDR3 extends over 13 amino acids. CDR1 and CDR2 from the germline V gene are MNHNY and SVGAGI (reference sequence). This chain's CDR3 is CAGPRGGIDTQYF. The CDR3, as DNA: TGTGCCGGCCCTAGGGGGGGCATTGATACGCAGTATTTT.

This chain connects TRBV4-2 to TRBJ2-3, with 12 bases lining up with TRBD2. The CDR3 extends over 15 amino acids. The V and J ends lost 1 base and 5 bases, in that order; junction bases with no gene match: 1. Germline V gene data show CDR1 as LGHNA and CDR2 as YNFKEQ. This CDR3 is CASSQGTSGVDTQYF. The CDR3 DNA follows: TGTGCCAGCAGCCAAGGGACTAGCGGGGTAGATACGCAGTATTTT.

The chain is built from TRBV19 and TRBJ1-2; 8 bases are shared with TRBD1. CDR1 is LNHDA and CDR2 is SQIVND in the germline V gene (reference sequence). The CDR3 consists of 14 residues. Losses at the gene ends were 5 bases for V and 4 bases for J; bases not matched to a gene: 6. This CDR3 reads CASSSGQEIYGYTF. The CDR3 DNA reads TGTGCCAGTAGTTCGGGACAGGAGATCTATGGCTACACCTTC.